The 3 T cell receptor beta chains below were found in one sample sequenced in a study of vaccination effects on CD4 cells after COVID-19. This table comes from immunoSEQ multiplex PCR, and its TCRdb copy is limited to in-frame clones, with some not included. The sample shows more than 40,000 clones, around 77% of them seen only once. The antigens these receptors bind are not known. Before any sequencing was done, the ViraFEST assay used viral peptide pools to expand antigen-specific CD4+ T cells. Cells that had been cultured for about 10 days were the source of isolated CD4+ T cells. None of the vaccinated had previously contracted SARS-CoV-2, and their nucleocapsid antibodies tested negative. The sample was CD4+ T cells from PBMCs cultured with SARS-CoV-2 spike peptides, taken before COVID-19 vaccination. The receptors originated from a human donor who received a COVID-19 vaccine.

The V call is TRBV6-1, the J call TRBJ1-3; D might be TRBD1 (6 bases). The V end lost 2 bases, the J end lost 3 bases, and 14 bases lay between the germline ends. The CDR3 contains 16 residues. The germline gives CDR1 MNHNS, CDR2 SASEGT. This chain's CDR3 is CASSESHRAGGNTIYF. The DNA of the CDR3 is TGTGCCAGCAGTGAATCTCACAGGGCAGGTGGAAACACCATATATTTT.

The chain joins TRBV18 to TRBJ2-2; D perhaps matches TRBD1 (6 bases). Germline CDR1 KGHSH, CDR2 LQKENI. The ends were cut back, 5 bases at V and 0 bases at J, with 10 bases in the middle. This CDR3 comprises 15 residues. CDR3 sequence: CASSTGQPNTGELFF. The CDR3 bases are TGTGCCAGCTCAACAGGACAGCCGAACACCGGGGAGCTGTTTTTT.

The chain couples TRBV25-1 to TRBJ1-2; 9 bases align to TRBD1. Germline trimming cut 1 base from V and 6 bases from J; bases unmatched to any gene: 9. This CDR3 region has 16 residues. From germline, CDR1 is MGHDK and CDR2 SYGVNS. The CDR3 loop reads CASSESHPGQGNGYTF. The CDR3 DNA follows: TGTGCCAGCAGTGAATCCCACCCAGGACAGGGGAATGGCTACACCTTC.